This T cell receptor (beta chain) was retrieved from a study of blood T cells in healthy people across ages. General observations from the study: Naive CD4+ cell counts and diversity both ran higher in long-lived than in aged donors. Investigators treated diversity estimates from one million T cells as underestimates.

The sample, approximately 10 milliliters of peripheral blood, was drawn from each donor. The V gene lost 2 bases and the J gene lost 7 bases, with 15 bases spanning the gap. Germline lookup yields CDR1 MNHEY and CDR2 SVGAGI. The CDR3 is 15 residues long. Note on this clonotype: Its antigen is not known.

A J-beta primer mix and a sample-barcoded 5' primer were used in a second PCR of about 7 to 12 cycles. A 12-random-nucleotide template-switch adaptor tagged each cDNA molecule. TCRdb re-analysed the 5' RACE reads in MiXCR, keeping a single row per CDR3 protein. Of roughly 1.6 million distinct CDR3 sequences in the sample, about 32% are singletons; the top ten hold around 11%. Material for sequencing was blood. This chain joins TRBV6-5 and TRBJ2-1; D uncertain. This receptor was obtained from a woman aged 25 to 45 in good health. In DNA form, the CDR3 reads TGTGCCAGCAGTTACAGTCGGACCCAAGTAAATGAGCAGTTCTTC. Protein sequence: CASSYSRTQVNEQFF.